This T cell receptor beta chain comes out of a study of spatial heterogeneity in lung cancer. Study summary: Raw-read counts averaged over ten per unique TCR and UMI combination. Notes on the study in general: Alpha chain coverage of tumor T cells was estimated at approximately 7.5%, and beta chain coverage at 12% to 15%. Ubiquitous and regional nonsynonymous mutations were tracked by counts of ubiquitous and regional expanded TCRs, respectively. Tumors with more nonsynonymous mutations had more expanded intratumoral alpha and beta TCRs.

CDR1 is SGHRS, CDR2 YFSETQ, per germline. This CDR3 is built from 16 residues. Trimming took 4 bases from V and 2 from J; bases not matched to a gene: 3. Individually, TCR cDNA molecules were each labelled with a unique molecular identifier. TCRdb fed the 5' RACE reads into MiXCR, producing one record per CDR3 protein. The repertoire holds around 800 distinct CDR3 sequences, about a sixth seen once, with about 25% in the top ten. Relative to its sample, this clonotype is large. What it recognizes is unknown. Time point defined: sample taken at primary tumor resection. This rearrangement joins TRBV5-1 to TRBJ2-5; TRBD2 matches at 15 bases. The sequence was collected from a female donor with early-stage non-small cell lung cancer. The material was lung tumor tissue, obtained at surgery. In nucleotides, the CDR3 is TGCGCCAGCAGCGACGGACTAGCGGGGGGGCAAGAGACCCAGTACTTC. Its protein product is CASSDGLAGGQETQYF.